The 5 T cell receptor beta chains below were found in one sample sequenced in a study of T-cell reconstitution after alpha-beta-depleted transplantation in children. Preparation of the TCRbeta library used unique molecular identifiers. TCRdb reanalysed the PCR reads using MiXCR and keeps one entry per CDR3 protein. The repertoire consists of about 480,000 distinct CDR3 sequences, with under 15% occurring once and the leading ten covering more than 5.5%. The sample was PBMCs from the stem cell graft donor, taken from the stem cell graft. The receptors derive from a human donor who donated a stem cell graft to a child with combined immunodeficiency.

This clonotype turned up a few times. The chain carries TRBV7-9 and TRBJ1-6; TRBD1 aligns across 7 bases. Germline CDR1 SEHNR, CDR2 FQNEAQ (reference sequence). The V gene end was trimmed by 6 bases and the J gene end by 8 bases; junction bases not matched to a gene: 7. The CDR3 spans 14 residues. CDR3 region: CASRDTGVHSPLHF. CDR3 sequence (DNA): TGTGCCAGCAGGGACACAGGGGTCCATTCACCCCTCCACTTT.

This rearrangement joins TRBV7-9 to TRBJ2-3, with 16 bases fitting TRBD2. The CDR3 is 17 residues long. With 3 bases clipped from V and 5 bases from J, the junction kept 5 bases outside the gene matches. CDR1 is SEHNR, CDR2 FQNEAQ, per germline (reference sequence). Here the CDR3 reads CASSFGTSGGAIDTQYF. CDR3 nucleotides: TGTGCCAGCAGCTTTGGGACTAGCGGGGGGGCCATAGATACGCAGTATTTT.

This clonotype was picked up a small number of times. The chain is built from TRBV4-3 and TRBJ2-7; the D gene could be TRBD1 or TRBD2 (5 bases each). Per the germline V gene, CDR1 is LGHNA and CDR2 is YSLEER. Trimming removed 3 bases from V and 2 bases from J, with 14 bases in between. This CDR3 comprises 15 residues. CDR3 region: CASSQGLRGTYEQYF. As DNA, the CDR3 is TGCGCCAGCAGCCAGGGGTTGAGGGGAACCTACGAGCAGTACTTC.

This clonotype was counted at least ten times. The chain employs TRBV15 and TRBJ2-3; TRBD2 might be the D (5 bases). V lost 1 base, J lost 1 base, and 9 bases lay in between. The CDR3 is made up of 15 amino acids. CDR1 LNHNV and CDR2 YYDKDF come from the germline V gene (reference sequence). CDR3 residues: CATSRVEGRTDTQYF. The CDR3 region has the DNA TGTGCCACCAGCAGAGTTGAGGGTCGCACAGATACGCAGTATTTT.

This clonotype came up a few times. The chain couples TRBV6-1 to TRBJ2-7; the D is unclear. The V gene lost 6 bases and the J gene lost 1 base, with 13 bases spanning the gap. Germline V gives CDR1 MNHNS, CDR2 SASEGT. The CDR3 contains 14 residues. CDR3 sequence (DNA): TGTGCCAGCAGCCCCTTAAGACGTTCCTACGAGCAGTACTTC. It codes for CASSPLRRSYEQYF.